This T cell receptor beta chain is drawn from a study of early T cells in non-severe SARS-CoV-2 infection (dated by TCRdb to 2020 to 2022). At the level of the whole study: Bulk RNA from unsorted whole blood was used for TCR sequencing, so alpha and beta chains could not be paired.

The library was made by 5' RACE. The data were produced on a NextSeq 500. In the TCR library protocol, unique molecular identifiers were attached to individual cDNA molecules to correct for PCR bias and sequencing error. TCR alpha and beta chains were both sequenced, and the abundances of alpha and beta sequences in each sample were closely correlated with each other. The original pipeline was this. Decombinator V4 was used to annotate TCR sequences for V gene, J gene and CDR3. TCRs were defined as expanded if a significant change between any two time points was detected under a Poisson model with p below 0.0001. Abundances of TCRs were expressed as counts per million after normalisation to the total number of TCRs sequenced in each sample. TRAV1-2 paired with TRAJ12, TRAJ20 or TRAJ33 defined MAIT TCRs, while TRAV10 paired with TRAJ18 defined iNKT TCRs. A search of VDJdb, accessed on 1 November 2021, was run for TCRs annotated to CMV, EBV and SARS-CoV-2, with TCRs annotated for multiple antigens excluded. TCRdb trimmed public reads at Q25 via fastp, called clones via MiXCR and kept in-frame beta chains. CDR3 protein sequences are deduplicated, and each keeps its most common genes and DNA. It is TCRdb's table, rather than the study itself, that gives the V and J calls and clone size. Here the sample has just over 25,000 distinct CDR3 sequences; about 4.6% occur a single time. The ten most abundant clones make up about a tenth of the sample.

The germline V end is reduced by 5 bases and the J end by 7 bases; junction bases left unmatched: 7. Spanning cysteine to phenylalanine, the CDR3 consists of 14 amino acids. The CDR3 DNA has 42 bases and is translated from base 1. Based on the germline V gene, the CDR1 and CDR2 sequences are MDHEN and SYDVKM. Details on this clonotype: Its recognized antigen is unknown. There are no base qualities to consult, and no much larger clone falls within one base.

Broader findings and caveats from the paper: VDJdb matching was skewed toward anti-spike CD8 responses, so virus-specific expansions were likely underestimated and private and CD4 specificities were missed.

A case-control design nested within a healthcare worker cohort in London, UK, was used, with weekly nasopharyngeal swab PCR tests and blood sampling performed. Healthcare workers were recruited during the week of the UK lockdown, between 23 and 31 March 2020, and followed weekly for up to roughly 15 weeks. The sample was whole blood. This receptor was identified in an adult who was a healthcare worker with PCR-confirmed SARS-CoV-2 infection or an uninfected control (not recorded which). The chain is made from TRBV28 and TRBJ2-3; 9 bases in the junction line up with TRBD2. The CDR3 has the sequence CASSLSGRGHTQYF. The sequenced DNA: TGTGCCAGCAGTCTTAGCGGGAGAGGGCATACGCAGTATTTT.